This T cell receptor (beta chain) derives from a study of CD8 T cells in ankylosing spondylitis. The sample holds many counts of this clonotype. TCRdb processed the 5' RACE reads anew with MiXCR; each CDR3 protein has one entry. The sample has 250,000 to 400,000 distinct CDR3 sequences; roughly 12% are singletons. Germline V CDR1 and CDR2: SGHVS, FQNEAQ. The CDR3 runs to 17 residues. Deletions cut 5 bases from V and 4 bases from J, with 23 bases between. The material sequenced was blood, either unsorted or a sorted T cell fraction (not recorded which). The receptor's source is a female donor with ankylosing spondylitis or in good health (not recorded which). The V call is TRBV7-8, the J call TRBJ1-2; the D gene is possibly TRBD1 (5 bases). CDR3 protein: CASSPVPRGGKFYGYTF. CDR3 coding DNA: TGTGCCAGCAGCCCCGTACCCCGGGGCGGAAAGTTCTATGGCTACACCTTC. The variable domain in full, completed from reference TRBV7-8 and TRBJ1-2, reads GAGVSQSPRYKVAKRGQDVALRCDPISGHVSLFWYQQALGQGPEFLTYFQNEAQLDKSGLPSDRFFAERPEGSVSTLKIQRTQQEDSAVYLCASSPVPRGGKFYGYTFGSGTRLTVV.